A selection of T cell receptor beta chains follows, all from one sample in a study of blood T cell repertoires in COVID-19. The protocol was immunoSEQ multiplex PCR, while the TCRdb copy is restricted to in-frame clones and leaves out a portion. The table lists roughly 150,000 clones, around 84% of them singletons, with roughly 7.2% in the top ten. The sample taken for sequencing was peripheral blood. These receptors all come from a woman between 45 and 65 years old in a cohort sampled during active or convalescent COVID-19. The CDR3 runs from the conserved cysteine through the conserved F or W. D genes are given only for firm matches. The size entry is marked missing in some rows and otherwise reads once, few, many or a size class.

v_call	j_call	clone_size	d_call	cdr3_aa	cdr3_nt
TRBV6-5	TRBJ1-4	few	-	CASSRQVGEKLFF	TGTGCCAGCAGTAGACAGGTTGGTGAAAAACTGTTTTTT
TRBV6-5	TRBJ2-5	-	TRBD2	CASKTGLEETQYF	TGTGCCAGCAAAACGGGACTAGAAGAGACCCAGTACTTC
TRBV3-1/TRBV3-2	TRBJ1-2	-	-	CASSPQVGGGYTF	TGTGCCAGCAGCCCCCAAGTGGGAGGCGGCTACACCTTC
TRBV15	TRBJ2-7	-	-	CATSRGSYEQYF	TGTGCCACCAGCAGAGGTTCATACGAGCAGTACTTC
TRBV6-2/TRBV6-3	TRBJ2-5	-	TRBD2	CASSSGRTSGGEETQYF	TGTGCCAGCAGCTCTGGAAGGACTAGCGGGGGGGAAGAGACCCAGTACTTC
TRBV3-1/TRBV3-2	TRBJ1-2	-	-	CASSQVTDNYGYTF	TGTGCCAGCAGCCAAGTGACAGACAACTATGGCTACACCTTC
TRBV6-5	TRBJ1-2	-	-	CASSYLGRDDGYTF	TGTGCCAGCAGTTACCTGGGCAGGGATGATGGCTACACCTTC
TRBV29-1	TRBJ1-3	-	-	CSGAGNPGNTIYF	TGCAGCGGGGCAGGGAACCCCGGAAACACCATATATTTT
TRBV30	TRBJ2-5	-	-	CAWSSTGETQYF	TGTGCCTGGAGTAGTACGGGGGAGACCCAGTACTTC
TRBV3-1/TRBV3-2	TRBJ1-5	-	-	CASSMGQGSQPQHF	TGTGCCAGCAGCATGGGCCAGGGAAGTCAGCCCCAGCATTTT